A selection of T cell receptor beta chains follows, all from one sample in a study of cytomegalovirus exposure and HLA in healthy donors. TCRdb's table, derived via immunoSEQ multiplex PCR, lists solely in-frame clones and lacks some. Of 150,000 to 250,000 clones in the sample, 75% to 85% were seen once. The sample consisted of PBMCs. The receptor set was obtained from a girl under 18 in good health and CMV-seropositive. The CDR3 runs from the conserved cysteine through the conserved F or W. D genes are given only for firm matches. The size field is filled for only some rows; it gives once, few, many or a size class.

>TRBJ2-7|TRBV4-3|NA|NA
CASSQDGGPSYEQYF
TGCGCCAGCAGCCAAGACGGGGGGCCCTCCTACGAGCAGTACTTC
>TRBJ2-5|TRBV5-4|NA|NA
CASSFLAGGETQYF
TGTGCCAGCAGCTTTCTAGCAGGAGGGGAGACCCAGTACTTC
>TRBJ1-1|TRBV14|NA|NA
CASSRSRQESTEAFF
TGTGCCAGCAGCCGGAGTAGACAGGAGAGCACTGAAGCTTTCTTT
>TRBJ1-2|TRBV11-2|NA|NA
CASSLDRGGYGYTF
TGTGCCAGCAGCTTAGACAGGGGCGGCTATGGCTACACCTTC
>TRBJ2-7|TRBV11-3|NA|TRBD1
CASSWEKGGTQLDSYEQYF
TGTGCCAGCAGCTGGGAGAAAGGGGGCACCCAATTAGACTCCTACGAGCAGTACTTC
>TRBJ1-5|TRBV6-4|NA|NA
CASSDCIGGEVWNQPQHF
TGTGCCAGCAGTGACTGCATTGGCGGAGAGGTATGGAATCAGCCCCAGCATTTT
>TRBJ2-7|TRBV19|few|TRBD1
CASSIGGQGAYEQYF
TGTGCCAGTAGTATAGGAGGGCAGGGGGCCTACGAGCAGTACTTC
>TRBJ1-4|TRBV5-4|NA|TRBD1
CASSQSRDRGIEKLFF
TGTGCCAGCAGCCAAAGCCGGGACAGGGGCATTGAAAAACTGTTTTTT
>TRBJ2-5|TRBV5-1|few|TRBD2
CASTQGTSTETQYF
TGCGCCAGCACGCAAGGGACTAGCACAGAGACCCAGTACTTC
>TRBJ2-5|TRBV4-1|NA|TRBD2
CASSQGWAGGPGETQYF
TGCGCCAGCAGCCAAGGTTGGGCGGGGGGGCCGGGGGAGACCCAGTACTTC
>TRBJ1-2|TRBV13|NA|NA
CASTSLAGGGYTF
TGTGCCAGCACCTCATTGGCGGGGGGCGGCTACACCTTC
>TRBJ1-3|TRBV10-3|NA|TRBD1
CAISPGQGSGNTIYF
TGTGCCATCAGTCCGGGACAGGGCTCTGGAAACACCATATATTTT
>TRBJ1-4|TRBV10-1|NA|NA
CASQKELWDEKLFF
TGCGCCAGCCAGAAGGAGCTATGGGATGAAAAACTGTTTTTT
>TRBJ2-1|TRBV7-2|NA|TRBD2
CASSLAGGVANEQFF
TGTGCCAGCAGCTTAGCCGGGGGGGTAGCAAATGAGCAGTTCTTC